One and the same sample provided the 5 T cell receptor beta chains below, sequenced in a study of beta chain features in type 1 diabetes. The isolated RNA, all of it, was reverse transcribed, so expressed TCRB transcripts were what got sequenced. The method was immunoSEQ multiplex PCR; TCRdb's version includes in-frame clones alone and lacks a portion of them. The sample has hundreds of thousands of clones; 10% to 15% are singletons. Notes on the study in general: TCRB CDR3s were moderately but significantly shorter in Type 1 diabetes patients in all four CD4+ subsets.

These receptors lack a known antigen. The source material was naive CD4+ T cells from blood. The receptors stem from a man between 18 and 35 years old with type 1 diabetes.

In this sample, this clone turned up a few times. The chain joins TRBV5-1 to TRBJ2-3; D may be TRBD2 (5 bases). In germline, CDR1 is SGHRS, CDR2 YFSETQ. V was shortened by 5 bases and J by 1 base, with 11 bases between the two germline ends. The CDR3 is 14 amino acids. The DNA of the CDR3 is TGCGCCAGCAGACGGGGATGGGGCACAGATACGCAGTATTTT. It codes for CASRRGWGTDTQYF.

The chain carries TRBV2 and TRBJ2-2; 12 nucleotides line up with TRBD2. Trimming took 6 bases from V and 4 from J; bases not matched to a gene: 3. This CDR3 has 15 amino acids. From germline, CDR1 is SNHLY and CDR2 FYNNEI. The CDR3 reads CASRGLAGPTGELFF. The CDR3 coding sequence is TGTGCCAGCAGAGGACTAGCGGGGCCCACCGGGGAGCTGTTTTTT. The complete variable domain, with remaining parts taken from reference TRBV2 and TRBJ2-2, reads EPEVTQTPSHQVTQMGQEVILRCVPISNHLYFYWYRQILGQKVEFLVSFYNNEISEKSEIFDDQFSVERPDGSNFTLKIRSTKLEDSAMYFCASRGLAGPTGELFFGEGSRLTVL.

The V call is TRBV4-1, the J call TRBJ2-1; D unclear. This CDR3 is 13 amino acids long. Germline CDR1 reads MGHRA; CDR2 reads YSYEKL. Trimming pared 1 base from V and 1 base from J, leaving 2 bases between. The CDR3 reads CASSQVSYNEQFF. The CDR3 DNA sequence: TGCGCCAGCAGCCAAGTGTCCTACAATGAGCAGTTCTTC.

Only a few counts were recorded for this clone. The chain has TRBV30 and TRBJ1-4; D is ambiguous. The germline V and J ends were trimmed by 2 bases and 7 bases, with 14 bases remaining between them. The CDR3 sequence is 14 residues long. Germline V lookup: CDR1 GTSNPN, CDR2 SVGIG (reference sequence). The CDR3 region has the DNA TGTGCCTGGAGTCAGCGGGCATGGCGTGAAAAACTGTTTTTT. Translation: CAWSQRAWREKLFF.

This chain links TRBV19 with TRBJ1-5; D unclear. CDR1 and CDR2 from the germline V gene are LNHDA and SQIVND (reference sequence). The V gene lost 3 bases and the J gene lost 6 bases, with 12 bases spanning the gap. CDR3 length equals 14 residues. CDR3 DNA sequence: TGTGCCAGTAGTATTTCCGACGTCTCTCAGCCCCAGCATTTT. It translates to CASSISDVSQPQHF.